This T cell receptor beta chain was captured by sequencing in a study of cytomegalovirus exposure and HLA in healthy donors (dated by TCRdb to 2016 to 2017). Some background on the complete study: According to an earlier analysis of 587 of the donors, about 179 million T cells yielded 117 million unique TCR beta sequences and approximately 300 Gb of sequence data. An early release that covered approximately 600 HLA-typed donors contained approximately 290 gigabases of sequencing data and 80 million or so unique TCR sequences. Of the roughly 410 genotyped donors, 65% to 90% were placed in the genetic ancestry cluster associated with self-reported Caucasian donors. The study aimed to test whether cataloging public T cell receptors could reveal signatures of past pathogen exposure. The study profiled the T cell repertoires of about 640 subjects by immunosequencing and related them to cytomegalovirus serostatus. Along with the approximately 670-subject first cohort, a separate validation cohort of over 90 different subjects was used. The study combined high-throughput TCR immunosequencing, statistical association of individual TCRs with disease status, and machine learning to predict cytomegalovirus infection status. A later analysis re-examined previously published TCR beta repertoires from several hundred donors and added high-resolution HLA genotyping to investigate patterns of TCR occurrence. In the later analysis, no new phenotypic data were used to find candidate immune exposures; instead, reliance was placed on TCR beta sequences and their occurrence across donors. An earlier analysis of several hundred of the donors applied high-throughput TCR beta sequencing to assess whether each TCR beta V gene segment acted as functional or pseudogenic. Donor age, sex, ethnicity and CMV serostatus were compiled alongside the repertoire data. Genome-wide SNP genotypes for about 65% of the roughly 670 donors were used in a later genetic analysis, which treated that subset as a discovery cohort. All discovery cohort repertoires had been generated on a single sequencing platform. Class I and class II HLA loci were covered by the typing at four-digit resolution. Typing coverage varied by locus: roughly 620-630 donors for A, B, C, DRB1 and DQB1; roughly 560 for DQA1; 600 to 610 for DPA1; under 490 for DPB1. Four or five DR-DQ haplotypes were handled as single units for association and clustering because linkage in the cohort was strong. Among a few hundred genotyped donors of the cohort, an average of around 240,000 unique TCR beta nucleotide sequences were sequenced per donor, around 20% of them non-productive. Study-wide findings and limitations: Linkage disequilibrium might explain the correlated functional status among segregating V segments, but an unknown experimental factor could not be excluded. A later genetic analysis reported fewer N-insertions in productive TCRs among donors in an Asian-associated ancestry cluster than the roughly 650-donor mean. The 87-base-pair reads could not distinguish some IMGT-functional V segments, including TRBV6-2 and TRBV6-3, so those segments were excluded. According to a later analysis, most CMV-associated TCR beta chains appeared to be HLA-restricted, and the HLA associations seemed to be driven largely by CMV exposure. In vitro tests confirmed that three of the cytomegalovirus-associated TCR beta chains recognize cytomegalovirus antigens. In this cohort, only TCR beta chains were sequenced, and detectable features were limited by the absence of alpha or paired-chain data. The study listed 150 to 200 TCR beta chains as associated with cytomegalovirus. According to a later analysis, TCR association rates differed among HLA loci, with DRB1 alleles showing the most associated TCRs and HLA-C alleles showing the fewest. Sequencing depth was assumed to be roughly uniform across donors in the presence/absence analyses, though that assumption may not hold. An association between a missense DCLRE1C variant and V-gene and J-gene trimming of TCR beta chains was found in a later genetic analysis and replicated in an independent cohort. It was suggested by the authors that the approach could potentially be generalized to other disease states and immunological phenotypes. Compared with equally common non-associated chains, HLA-associated TCR beta chains in a later analysis were more clonally expanded and had lower generation probabilities. A later analysis associated roughly 17,000 TCR beta sequences with specific HLA alleles at a false discovery rate of 0.05. Strong co-occurrence of HLA alleles, especially DR and DQ, made assigning TCR associations to individual alleles difficult. HLA typing was unavailable for some donors at each locus, so association tests used only the typed subset. Because counts were too low, roughly 18 rarely observed V segments, including chromosome 9 orphons, were left out of the earlier analysis of roughly 600 of the donors. A further reported finding was that TCR beta sequences accurately predicted the HLA-A and HLA-B alleles for most subjects in the first cohort. In an earlier analysis of about 600 of the donors, most TCR beta V segments appeared in productive rearrangements about 90% or about 30% of the time, broadly matching IMGT annotations. A group of highly shared sequence variants was considered likely to be a technical artifact of the sequencing pipeline. The only immune exposure information available for the cohort was CMV serostatus. The classifier was reported to diagnose cytomegalovirus status with high specificity and sensitivity in both the original cohort and the validation cohort. According to a later analysis, parvovirus B19, influenza, CMV and Epstein-Barr virus appeared linked to several top co-occurrence clusters. While some public TCRs were present in many individuals, most TCR sequences turned up only very rarely across donors.

The cohort comprised 666 healthy bone marrow donors. All cohort members were sampled while nominally healthy, although unrecorded immune exposures were likely present. The donor was CMV seropositive and was included in the group of some 290 seropositive cohort members. A peripheral blood sample was collected from each donor, and TCR beta sequencing was performed on peripheral blood mononuclear cells. Genomic DNA was extracted from the blood cell samples with the Qiagen DNeasy Blood Extraction Kit. The library was built by means of the immunoSEQ multiplex PCR assay. For the multiplex PCR, a mixture combining 60 forward primers for TCR Vbeta segments and 13 reverse primers for TCR Jbeta segments was used. Amplification of the CDR3 region of rearranged TCR beta genes was performed with a multiplex PCR assay on genomic DNA. On the Illumina HiSeq System, the amplified TCR beta libraries were sequenced as 87-base-pair reads. Regarding the original processing steps: Across the 700 or so repertoires, a later analysis counted tens of millions of unique TCR beta chains, around 11 million of which were shared by at least two donors. Raw reads were error-corrected and collapsed into unique sequences with a nearest-neighbor algorithm that merged closely related sequences to remove PCR and sequencing errors. To assign V, D and J gene segments, CDR3 sequences were aligned to IMGT reference sequences. For a sequence to be retained, at least a six-nucleotide match to both a V gene segment and a J gene segment was required. Rearrangements were called productive when the CDR3 lacked stop codons and stayed in frame with V and J; all others were non-productive. CDR3 was defined according to IMGT convention as the region running from the second conserved V-encoded cysteine to the conserved J-encoded phenylalanine. The earlier analysis of 550 to 650 of the donors excluded any sequence lacking an unambiguous match to a single V gene segment. An earlier analysis of several hundred of the donors classified V segments as functional when productive rearrangements were above 56.7% and as segregating when the standard deviation between donors was above 5%. A statistical classification framework was built to diagnose cytomegalovirus status from the catalog of TCR beta chain sequences. In a later analysis, TCR nucleotide sequences were compared against IMGT/GENE-DB human TR gene sequences so that V and J genes could be assigned. A later analysis assigned CDR3 sequences and most-parsimonious VDJ recombination scenarios with the TCRdist pipeline. A later analysis defined each TCR beta chain by its CDR3 amino acid sequence plus V-gene family, and excluded reads lacking a unique V-gene family. A later analysis removed 500 to 600 highly shared, low-generation-probability nucleotide sequences to deal with suspected cross-contamination and a sequencing artifact. A later analysis calculated a clonal expansion index for each public chain from normalized within-repertoire ranks of inferred template counts. A later analysis computed generation probabilities with a VDJ recombination model fitted to out-of-frame rearrangements, and checked the results against IGoR. In a later analysis, TCR-TCR, TCR-HLA and TCR-CMV co-occurrence was scored with hypergeometric tests, and a repertoire-size bias correction was applied to TCR pairs. To estimate false discovery rates, a later analysis permuted the HLA or CMV assignments 20 times. In a later analysis, co-occurring TCRs were grouped using DBSCAN, and TCRdist sequence similarity was added for clustering within HLA-allele-positive subsets. Co-occurrence clustering excluded repertoires with fewer than 30,000 or more than 120,000 public chains, plus five with anomalous nucleotide sharing. The source is immuneACCESS, and TCRdb retained only in-frame sequences with V and J called. Part of the clones is not carried over; for the studies checked, unresolved V genes explain less than half of this, and the remainder is unexplained. V, J and clone size derive from that table, while D and trimming were established from the DNA sequence. This sample comprises approximately 76,000 clones, 65% to 75% of them detected only once. The ten largest clonotypes hold about 16% of the sample.

Of note for this clone: What antigen it recognizes has not been identified. Per-nucleotide qualities are absent, and no much larger clonotype sits a single base away.

The CDR3 runs 15 residues from the cysteine to the phenylalanine. CDR3 DNA is the only sequence kept; it has 45 bases, read in frame from the first base. The germline V gene specifies MDHEN as CDR1 and SYDVKM as CDR2. A distance of 12 bases separates the germline ends of V and J, which lose 4 bases and 0 bases respectively. The clonotype comes from a woman aged 35 to 49 in good health and CMV-seropositive. The sequence is built from TRBV28 and TRBJ1-1; TRBD1 could be the D gene, as 5 bases match. Sequencing input: PBMCs. The sequenced DNA is TGTGCCAGCAGTTCCTGGAAGGGGATGAACACTGAAGCTTTCTTT. This sequence encodes CASSSWKGMNTEAFF.